Each of the 17 T cell receptor beta chains below was sequenced from the same sample in a study of blood T cell repertoires in COVID-19. Sequencing used immunoSEQ multiplex PCR; TCRdb keeps in-frame clones, though not all of them. The sample has roughly 130,000 clones, around 85% seen once. The material sequenced was peripheral blood. The receptors come from a woman aged 45-60 years with acute or convalescent COVID-19.

The V gene is TRBV29-1, the J gene TRBJ1-2; 10 bases map to TRBD1. Looked up from germline, CDR1 is SQVTM and CDR2 is ANQGSEA. The CDR3 contains 14 residues. V shed 4 bases, J shed 7 bases, and the junction held 9 bases outside the gene matches. The CDR3 here is CSVAGTGEHRGYTF. As DNA, the CDR3 is TGCAGCGTTGCCGGGACAGGGGAGCATCGTGGCTACACCTTC. The complete variable domain, with remaining parts taken from reference TRBV29-1 and TRBJ1-2, reads SAVISQKPSRDICQRGTSLTIQCQVDSQVTMMFWYRQQPGQSLTLIATANQGSEATYESGFVIDKFPISRPNLTFSTLTVSNMSPEDSSIYLCSVAGTGEHRGYTFGSGTRLTVV.

The chain recombines TRBV6-5 with TRBJ2-1, with 9 positions matching TRBD2. Germline CDR1 is MNHEY and CDR2 is SVGAGI. V shed 8 bases and J 9 bases; nucleotides not matched to a gene: 8. The CDR3 contains 13 residues. CDR3: CASQGLAKGEQFF. The CDR3 region has the DNA TGTGCCAGCCAGGGACTAGCTAAGGGTGAGCAGTTCTTC.

J is TRBJ1-5 and V is TRBV5-5; 11 bases align to TRBD1. The trim removed 2 bases at V and 4 bases at J, leaving 2 bases unmatched. Germline V lookup: CDR1 SGHKS, CDR2 YYEKEE (reference sequence). The CDR3 has 15 amino acids. This CDR3 reads CASSFGQGANQPQHF. CDR3 nucleotides: TGTGCCAGCAGCTTTGGACAGGGGGCAAATCAGCCCCAGCATTTT.

The chain combines TRBV27 with TRBJ1-2; no definite D call. The CDR3 covers 13 residues. Per germline, CDR1 MNHEY and CDR2 SMNVEV (reference sequence). V dropped 4 bases and J dropped 8 bases, with 14 bases sitting between them. DNA of the CDR3: TGTGCCAGCAGTTCCTACGAGGGCGCAGGCTACACCTTC. It specifies CASSSYEGAGYTF.

V is TRBV19 and J is TRBJ1-6; TRBD1 aligns across 9 bases. With 6 bases clipped from V and 10 bases from J, the junction kept 4 bases outside the gene matches. This CDR3 spans 13 amino acids. Germline V lookup: CDR1 LNHDA, CDR2 SQIVND (reference sequence). CDR3 region: CASRQTGGSPLHF. CDR3 DNA sequence: TGTGCCAGTAGACAGACAGGGGGGTCACCCCTCCACTTT.

The rearrangement uses TRBV11-2 and TRBJ1-4, with a possible D match to TRBD1 (5 bases). Germline loops: CDR1 SGHAT, CDR2 FQNNGV. This CDR3 is built from 18 residues. Trimming removed 0 bases from V and 1 base from J, with 15 bases in between. The CDR3 DNA sequence: TGTGCCAGCAGCTTAGATATAAGGGGTGCACAAACTAATGAAAAACTGTTTTTT. It codes for CASSLDIRGAQTNEKLFF.

The chain has TRBV9 and TRBJ1-3, with 10 bases identical to TRBD1. With 0 bases clipped from V and 1 base from J, the junction kept 4 bases outside the gene matches. Germline CDR1 SGDLS, CDR2 YYNGEE. This CDR3 spans 17 amino acids. The chain's CDR3 is CASSVGQGALSGNTIYF. The CDR3 DNA sequence: TGTGCCAGCAGCGTAGGACAGGGGGCGCTATCTGGAAACACCATATATTTT. The variable domain in full, completed from reference TRBV9 and TRBJ1-3, reads DSGVTQTPKHLITATGQRVTLRCSPRSGDLSVYWYQQSLDQGLQFLIQYYNGEERAKGNILERFSAQQFPDLHSELNLSSLELGDSALYFCASSVGQGALSGNTIYFGEGSWLTVV.

The chain couples TRBV19 to TRBJ2-3; D might be TRBD2 (5 bases). V was clipped by 5 bases and J by 2 bases, with 20 bases between them. This CDR3 has 17 amino acids. Germline V lookup: CDR1 LNHDA, CDR2 SQIVND (reference sequence). The CDR3 nucleotides read TGTGCCAGTAGTGCAGACTATGGCAAGGGCTTCACAGATACGCAGTATTTT. Translated: CASSADYGKGFTDTQYF.

The V gene is TRBV19, the J gene TRBJ1-5; 8 nucleotides match TRBD1. From germline, CDR1 is LNHDA and CDR2 SQIVND (reference sequence). There are 16 residues in the CDR3. The V and J ends lost 6 bases and 2 bases, in that order; junction bases with no gene match: 9. The CDR3 DNA is TGTGCCAGTAGCAGGGGGCCGGGAATTGGCAATCAGCCCCAGCATTTT. Translating gives CASSRGPGIGNQPQHF.

The chain has TRBV23-1 and TRBJ2-2; TRBD1 aligns across 7 bases. Being an ORF, TRBV23-1 has a function that is uncertain. V dropped 3 bases and J dropped 0; count of bases not matched to a gene: 7. This CDR3 has 17 amino acids. This chain's CDR3 is CASSQAGTDTNTGELFF. Written as DNA, the CDR3 is TGCGCCAGCAGTCAGGCCGGGACAGATACGAACACCGGGGAGCTGTTTTTT.

V gene TRBV21-1 combines with J gene TRBJ1-5. TRBV21-1 is listed as a pseudogene. This CDR3 is built from 13 residues. CDR3 sequence reads: CASSNVREHPQHF. CDR3 DNA sequence: TGTGCCAGCAGCAATGTGAGGGAACACCCCCAGCATTTT.

The gene calls are TRBV3-1 (or the pseudogene TRBV3-2) and TRBJ1-5; no clear D. V gave up 3 bases and J gave up 6 bases, with 9 bases separating them. Germline CDR1 reads LGHDT; CDR2 reads YNNKEL (reference sequence). The CDR3 contains 13 residues. DNA for the CDR3: TGTGCCAGCAGCCAGAGTTCGAGTCAGCCCCAGCATTTT. Encoded protein: CASSQSSSQPQHF.

This clone is a singleton in its sample. At the DNA level, this CDR3 is encoded by other sequences in the same sample as well. The V call is TRBV27, the J call TRBJ1-1; TRBD1 might be the D (5 bases). The germline gives CDR1 MNHEY, CDR2 SMNVEV (reference sequence). Trimming took 2 bases from V and 4 from J, leaving 14 bases between them. The length of the CDR3 is 15 residues. This chain's CDR3 is CASSLGQGFRTEAFF. The CDR3 nucleotides are TGTGCCAGCAGTTTAGGGCAGGGTTTCCGCACTGAAGCTTTCTTT.

The chain joins TRBV5-4 to TRBJ2-3; 11 bases agree with TRBD1. The CDR3 sequence is 16 residues long. Germline CDR1 SGHNT, CDR2 YYREEE (reference sequence). V dropped 4 bases and J dropped 1; count of bases not matched to a gene: 5. The CDR3 protein is CASSARTGGGTDTQYF. The CDR3 DNA sequence: TGTGCCAGCAGCGCTAGGACAGGGGGCGGCACAGATACGCAGTATTTT.

The chain employs TRBV30 and TRBJ1-2; 10 bases match TRBD1. The CDR3 runs to 14 residues. Looked up from germline, CDR1 is GTSNPN and CDR2 is SVGIG (reference sequence). Losses at the gene ends were 2 bases for V and 4 bases for J; bases not matched to a gene: 4. The CDR3 DNA is TGTGCCTGGAGTCCCGGACAGGGGGGCTATGGCTACACCTTC. It codes for CAWSPGQGGYGYTF.

The V gene is TRBV5-1, the J gene TRBJ1-4, with a weak D call TRBD1 (5 bases). Germline CDR1 is SGHRS and CDR2 is YFSETQ. Trimming took off 4 bases at V and 7 bases at J, with 14 bases between the two ends. This CDR3 spans 14 amino acids. In DNA form, the CDR3 reads TGCGCCAGCAGCCTCGGGACTGACCCTGAAAAACTGTTTTTT. Translated: CASSLGTDPEKLFF.

The genes are TRBV19 and TRBJ1-5; no clear D gene. With 3 bases removed from V and 3 bases from J, the gap between germline ends came to 12 bases. In germline, CDR1 is LNHDA, CDR2 SQIVND (reference sequence). The CDR3 is 15 residues long. The CDR3 is CASSIAADHNQPQHF. The DNA of the CDR3 is TGTGCCAGTAGTATTGCGGCAGACCACAATCAGCCCCAGCATTTT.